The present entry profiles one TCR beta chain with its context. There are many counts of this clonotype. The target of this receptor is not known. Base-call qualities are not available, and no considerably larger clone is one nucleotide away. All patients had node-negative disease on CT and PET/CT, and none had a history of other malignancies or had previously received chemotherapy or radiotherapy. Roughly 6 milliliters of peripheral venous blood were drawn into EDTA tubes at each of two time points. Ficoll-Paque Plus density-gradient centrifugation was used to isolate PBMCs. Immediately after collection, samples were stored at -80 degrees C until analysis. The data are from a study of prognosis after radiotherapy for stage I lung cancer (dated by TCRdb to the early 2020s). With regard to the full study: Fewer than 20 stage I NSCLC patients were enrolled in Nanjing, China, between 2018 and January 2019. Newly diagnosed primary stage I lung tumors were present in around 15 patients, and oligometastatic NSCLC after surgical resection of the primary tumor was present in roughly 5 patients. All patients were considered medically inoperable, owing to comorbidities in more than 10 and refusal of surgery in about seven. The cohort was made up of some 12 men and a handful of women, with a median age of about 74 years and an age range of about 53 to 85 years. Squamous cell carcinoma histology was identified in 7 or 8 patients, and adenocarcinoma histology was identified in about a dozen patients. SBRT was given in 3 to 5 fractions with a biologically effective dose of at least 100 Gy, using image-guided IMRT or VMAT. Concurrent therapy was not administered to any patient alongside SBRT. After SBRT, distant metastases developed in about 20% of the 19 patients at a median of around 7 months, while the remaining 15 patients had no significant progression. The study profiled peripheral blood TCR beta repertoires from stage I NSCLC patients before and after stereotactic body radiotherapy and related them to distant failure. A total of 40 or so blood samples from roughly 20 patients were sequenced, with one sample obtained before and one obtained after SBRT for each patient.

Overall study results and their limits: Whether the expanded TCR clones were tumor-specific was not determined. TRBV and TRBJ usage frequencies reportedly differed by metastasis status, in two V genes at baseline and in under 10 V and two J genes after SBRT. Limitations of the study included a small cohort and short follow-up, and the study findings need independent validation. After SBRT, the count of unique TCR clones dropped from a median of approximately 10,000 beforehand to about 6,800 afterward (Wilcoxon paired P=0.011). Post-SBRT Shannon entropy and its change from baseline were lower in patients who developed distant metastases; baseline Shannon entropy was not associated with metastases. No adjustment for multiple comparisons was applied to any of the reported P values.

The TCR beta CDR3 region was amplified from genomic DNA by two rounds of multiplex PCR. In the first round of PCR, primers specific to each TRBV and TRBJ gene were used, and the primer sequences are filed in Chinese patent CN105087789A. The second PCR round used universal primers. The Roche High Pure PCR Template Preparation Kit was used to extract genomic DNA from the frozen PBMCs. An Illumina HiSeq 3000 was used to sequence the libraries paired-end with 151 bp reads. For the original study's pipeline: Raw reads lacking the multiplex PCR primer sequences were removed with CutAdapt. High-quality paired reads were merged into contigs with PEAR. MiXCR assigned TRB V, D and J gene segments to each contig by aligning to reference sequences. CDR3 sequences were clustered by base quality and sequence similarity to remove sequencing errors. Diversity was measured as Shannon entropy normalized by the natural log of productive TCR sequence number. Clonality was defined as one minus Shannon entropy divided by the natural log of the number of unique clonotypes. The Youden index of ROC curves was used to select progression-free survival cut-offs for repertoire metrics, and analyses were performed in R 3.5.3. The public reads were reanalyzed by TCRdb: fastp trimming at Q25, MiXCR alignment, in-frame beta chains only. Every distinct CDR3 protein forms one entry, paired with its most common genes and DNA. What appears here as the V and J calls and clone size reflects TCRdb's work, not the paper's. The sample table shows more than 25,000 distinct CDR3 sequences, and 25% to 35% are seen once. The ten top clones hold around 30% of the sample.

Relative to germline, V is 7 bases shorter and J is 2 bases shorter, with 6 bases between their ends. Sequences ENHRY (CDR1) and SYGVKD (CDR2) are obtained from the germline V gene. Its CDR3 holds 13 amino acids, cysteine through phenylalanine. Just the 39-base CDR3 DNA is kept, in frame starting at base 1. This clonotype was obtained from a donor aged 50 or older with non-small cell lung cancer. The sample in question was PBMCs, obtained before or after stereotactic body radiation therapy (not recorded which). The chain uses TRBV10-3 and TRBJ2-6; a confident D gene designation cannot be given. The DNA sequence is TGTGCCATCACCGACGCTGGGGCCAACGTCCTGACTTTC. The translation is CAITDAGANVLTF.